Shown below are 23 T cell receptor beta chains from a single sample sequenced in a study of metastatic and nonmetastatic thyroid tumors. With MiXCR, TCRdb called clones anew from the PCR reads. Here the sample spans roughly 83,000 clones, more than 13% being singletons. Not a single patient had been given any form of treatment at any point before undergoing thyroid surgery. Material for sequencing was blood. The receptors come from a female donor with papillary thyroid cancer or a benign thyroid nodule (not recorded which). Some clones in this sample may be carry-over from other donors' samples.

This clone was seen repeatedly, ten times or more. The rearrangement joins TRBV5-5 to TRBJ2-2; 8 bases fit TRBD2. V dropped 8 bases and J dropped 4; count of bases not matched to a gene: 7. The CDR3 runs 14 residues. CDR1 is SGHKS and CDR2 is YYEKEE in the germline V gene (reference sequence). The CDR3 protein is CASQRGGPTGELFF. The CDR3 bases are TGTGCCAGTCAACGGGGGGGCCCCACCGGGGAGCTGTTTTTT.

CDR3 in amino acids: CASSLPSGNSVYEQYF. As DNA, the CDR3 is TGTGCCAGCAGTTTACCGAGCGGGAATTCGGTCTACGAGCAGTACTTC. The chain carries TRBV6-2 or TRBV6-3 and TRBJ2-7, with 7 bases matching TRBD2. CDR1 and CDR2 (germline): MNHEY, SVGEGT. Germline trimming cut 4 bases from V and 3 bases from J; bases unmatched to any gene: 12. CDR3 length equals 16 residues.

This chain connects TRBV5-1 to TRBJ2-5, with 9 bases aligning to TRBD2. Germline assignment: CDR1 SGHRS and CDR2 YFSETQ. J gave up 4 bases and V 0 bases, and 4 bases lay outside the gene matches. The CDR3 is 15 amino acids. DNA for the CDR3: TGCGCCAGCAGCTTGGTAGCTAGCGGGGTAGAGACCCAGTACTTC. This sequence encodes CASSLVASGVETQYF.

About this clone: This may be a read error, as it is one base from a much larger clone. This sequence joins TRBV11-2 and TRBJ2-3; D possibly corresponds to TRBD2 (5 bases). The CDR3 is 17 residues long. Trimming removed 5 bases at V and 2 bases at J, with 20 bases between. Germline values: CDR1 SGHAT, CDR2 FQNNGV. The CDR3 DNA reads TGTGCCAGCAGCCCACCTGTCTGGACTTCTATCACAGATACGCAGTATTTT. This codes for CASSPPVWTSITDTQYF.

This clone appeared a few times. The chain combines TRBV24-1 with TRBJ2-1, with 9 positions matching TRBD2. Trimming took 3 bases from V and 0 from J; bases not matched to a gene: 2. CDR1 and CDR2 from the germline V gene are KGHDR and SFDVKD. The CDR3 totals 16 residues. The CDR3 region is CATSDRSGSSYNEQFF. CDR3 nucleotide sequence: TGTGCCACCAGTGATCGTAGCGGGAGCTCCTACAATGAGCAGTTCTTC.

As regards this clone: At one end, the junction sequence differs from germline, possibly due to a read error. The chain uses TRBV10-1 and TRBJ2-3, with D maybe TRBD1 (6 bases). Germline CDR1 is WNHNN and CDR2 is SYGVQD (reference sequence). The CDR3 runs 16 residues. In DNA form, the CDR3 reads TGCGCCAGAAGTGAACCGACAGGAACTAGCACAGATACGCAGTATTTT. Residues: CARSEPTGTSTDTQYF.

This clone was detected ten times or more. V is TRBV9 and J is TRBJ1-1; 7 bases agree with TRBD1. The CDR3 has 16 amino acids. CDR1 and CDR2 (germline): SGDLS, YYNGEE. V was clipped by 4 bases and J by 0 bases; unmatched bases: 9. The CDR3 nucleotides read TGTGCCAGCAGCCCCCACCTGGGGACAGTGAACACTGAAGCTTTCTTT. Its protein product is CASSPHLGTVNTEAFF.

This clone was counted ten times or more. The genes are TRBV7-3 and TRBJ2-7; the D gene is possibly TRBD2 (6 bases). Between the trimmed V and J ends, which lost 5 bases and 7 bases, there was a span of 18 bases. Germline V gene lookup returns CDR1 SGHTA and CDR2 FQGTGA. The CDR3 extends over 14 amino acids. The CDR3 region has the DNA TGTGCCAGCAGCCCTGGACCGGGACTCGAAGAGCAGTACTTC. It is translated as CASSPGPGLEEQYF.

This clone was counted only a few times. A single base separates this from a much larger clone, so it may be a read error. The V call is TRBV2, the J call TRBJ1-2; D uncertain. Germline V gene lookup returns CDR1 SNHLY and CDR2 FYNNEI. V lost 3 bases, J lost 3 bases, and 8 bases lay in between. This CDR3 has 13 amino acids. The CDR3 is CASSDGGYYGYTF. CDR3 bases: TGTGCCAGCAGTGACGGAGGTTACTATGGCTACACCTTC.

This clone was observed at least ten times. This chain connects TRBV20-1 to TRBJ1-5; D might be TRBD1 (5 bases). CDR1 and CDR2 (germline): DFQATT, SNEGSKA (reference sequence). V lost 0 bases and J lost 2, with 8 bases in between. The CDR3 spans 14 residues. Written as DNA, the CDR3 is TGCAGTGCTAGAGATATGGGGGGCAATCAGCCCCAGCATTTT. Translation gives CSARDMGGNQPQHF.

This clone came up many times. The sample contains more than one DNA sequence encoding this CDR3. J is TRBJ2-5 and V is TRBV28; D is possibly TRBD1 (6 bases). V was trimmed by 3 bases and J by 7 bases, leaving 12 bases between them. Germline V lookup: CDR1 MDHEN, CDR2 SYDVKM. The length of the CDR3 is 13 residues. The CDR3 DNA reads TGTGCCAGCAGTTTGGGGGCGGTGGGGACCCAGTACTTC. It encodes CASSLGAVGTQYF.

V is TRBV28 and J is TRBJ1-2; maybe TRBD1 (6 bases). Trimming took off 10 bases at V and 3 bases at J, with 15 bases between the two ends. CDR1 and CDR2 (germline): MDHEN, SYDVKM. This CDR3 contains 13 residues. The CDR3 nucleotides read TGTGCCATCATAGGGCAGGGGTACTATGGCTACACCTTC. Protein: CAIIGQGYYGYTF.

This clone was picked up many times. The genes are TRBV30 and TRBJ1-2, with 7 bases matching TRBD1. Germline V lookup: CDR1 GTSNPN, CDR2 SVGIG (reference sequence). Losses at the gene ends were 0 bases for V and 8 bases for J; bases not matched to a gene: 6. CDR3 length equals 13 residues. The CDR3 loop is CAWSVGQDRGYTF. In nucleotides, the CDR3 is TGTGCCTGGAGTGTAGGCCAGGACAGGGGCTACACCTTC.

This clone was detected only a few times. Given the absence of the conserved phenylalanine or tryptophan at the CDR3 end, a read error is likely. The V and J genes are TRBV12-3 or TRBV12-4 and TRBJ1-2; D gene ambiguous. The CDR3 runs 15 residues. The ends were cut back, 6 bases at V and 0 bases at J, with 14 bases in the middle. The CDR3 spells CASRDLDGANYGYTL. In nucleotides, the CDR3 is TGTGCCAGCAGAGACCTGGACGGTGCTAACTATGGCTACACCTTA.

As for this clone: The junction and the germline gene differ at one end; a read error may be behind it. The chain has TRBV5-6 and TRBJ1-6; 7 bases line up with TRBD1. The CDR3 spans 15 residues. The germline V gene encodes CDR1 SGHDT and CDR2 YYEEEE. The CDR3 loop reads CAGSFGDSVGSPLHF. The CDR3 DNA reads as TGTGCCGGCAGCTTCGGGGACAGTGTAGGGTCACCCCTCCACTTT.

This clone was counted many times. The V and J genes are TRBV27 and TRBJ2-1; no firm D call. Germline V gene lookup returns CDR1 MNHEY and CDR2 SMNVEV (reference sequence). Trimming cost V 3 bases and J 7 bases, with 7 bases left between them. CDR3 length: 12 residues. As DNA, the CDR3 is TGTGCCAGCAGTTTCTTGGGGAATGAGCAGTTCTTC. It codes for CASSFLGNEQFF.

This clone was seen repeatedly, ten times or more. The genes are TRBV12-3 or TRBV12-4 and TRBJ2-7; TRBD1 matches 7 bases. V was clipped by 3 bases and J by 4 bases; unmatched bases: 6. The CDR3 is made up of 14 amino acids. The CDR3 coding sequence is TGTGCCAGCAGTTTGGAAAGGGGGCAATACGAGCAGTACTTC. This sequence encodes CASSLERGQYEQYF.

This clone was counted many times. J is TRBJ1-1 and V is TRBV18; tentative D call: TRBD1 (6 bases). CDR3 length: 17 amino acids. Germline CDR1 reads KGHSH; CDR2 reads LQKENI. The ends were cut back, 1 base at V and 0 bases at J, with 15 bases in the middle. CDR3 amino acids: CASSPHPQGSMNTEAFF. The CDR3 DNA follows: TGTGCCAGCTCACCACATCCGCAGGGGTCCATGAACACTGAAGCTTTCTTT.

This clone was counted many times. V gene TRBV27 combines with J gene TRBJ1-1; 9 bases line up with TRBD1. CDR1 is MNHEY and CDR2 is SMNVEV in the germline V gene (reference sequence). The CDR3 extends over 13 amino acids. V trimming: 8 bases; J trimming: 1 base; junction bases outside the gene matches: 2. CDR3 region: CASGDRENTEAFF. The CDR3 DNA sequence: TGTGCCAGCGGGGACAGGGAGAACACTGAAGCTTTCTTT.

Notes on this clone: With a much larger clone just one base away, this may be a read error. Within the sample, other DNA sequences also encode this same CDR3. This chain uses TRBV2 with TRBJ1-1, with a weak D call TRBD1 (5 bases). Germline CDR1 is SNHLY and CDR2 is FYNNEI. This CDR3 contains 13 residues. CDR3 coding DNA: TGTGCCAGCCGGCCTGACAGATACACTGAGGCTTTCTTT. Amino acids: CASRPDRYTEAFF.

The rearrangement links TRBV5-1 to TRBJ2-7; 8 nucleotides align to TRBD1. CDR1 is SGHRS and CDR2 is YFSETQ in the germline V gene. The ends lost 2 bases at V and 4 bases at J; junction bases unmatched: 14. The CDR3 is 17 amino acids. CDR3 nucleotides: TGCGCCAGCAGCTTAAGGACAGGGCACACCGACCCGTACGAGCAGTACTTC. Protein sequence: CASSLRTGHTDPYEQYF. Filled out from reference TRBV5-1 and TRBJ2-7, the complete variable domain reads KAGVTQTPRYLIKTRGQQVTLSCSPISGHRSVSWYQQTPGQGLQFLFEYFSETQRNKGNFPGRFSGRQFSNSRSEMNVSTLELGDSALYLCASSLRTGHTDPYEQYFGPGTRLTVT.

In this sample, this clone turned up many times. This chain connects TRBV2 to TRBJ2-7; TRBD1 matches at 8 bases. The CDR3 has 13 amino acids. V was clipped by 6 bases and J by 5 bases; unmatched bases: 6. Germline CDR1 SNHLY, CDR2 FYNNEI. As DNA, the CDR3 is TGTGCCAGCAGGCAGGGGGCTGCAGACGAGCAGTACTTC. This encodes CASRQGAADEQYF.

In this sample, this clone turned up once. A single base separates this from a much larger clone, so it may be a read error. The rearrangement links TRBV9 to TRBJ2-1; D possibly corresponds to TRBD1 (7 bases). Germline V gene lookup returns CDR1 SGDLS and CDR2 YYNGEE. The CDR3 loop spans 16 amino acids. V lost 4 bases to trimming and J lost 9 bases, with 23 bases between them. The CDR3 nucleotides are TGTGCCAGCAGCCCCGTCGACCCGAAGCAGGGGGGTGAGCAGTTCTTC. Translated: CASSPVDPKQGGEQFF.